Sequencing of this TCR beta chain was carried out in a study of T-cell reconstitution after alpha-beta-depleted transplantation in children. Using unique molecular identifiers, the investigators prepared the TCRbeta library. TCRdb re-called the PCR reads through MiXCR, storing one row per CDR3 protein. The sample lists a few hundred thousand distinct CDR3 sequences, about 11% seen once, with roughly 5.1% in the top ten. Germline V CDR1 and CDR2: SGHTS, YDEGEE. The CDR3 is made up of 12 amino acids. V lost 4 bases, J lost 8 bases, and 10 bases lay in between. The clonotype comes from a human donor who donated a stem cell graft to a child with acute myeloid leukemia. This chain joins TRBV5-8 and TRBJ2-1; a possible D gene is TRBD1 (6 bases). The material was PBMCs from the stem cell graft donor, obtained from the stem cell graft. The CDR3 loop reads CASSPDSYEQFF. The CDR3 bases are TGTGCCAGCAGCCCGGACAGCTATGAGCAGTTCTTC.